A selection of T cell receptor beta chains follows, all from one sample in a study of blood T cell repertoires in COVID-19. This table comes from immunoSEQ multiplex PCR, and its TCRdb copy is limited to in-frame clones, with some not included. The repertoire has fewer than 110,000 clones, approximately 88% of them found once; the top ten carry 6.8%. The sequencing input was peripheral blood. The source is a man aged 45-65 years with active or convalescent COVID-19. The CDR3 runs from the conserved cysteine through the conserved F or W.

j_gene	v_gene	len	CDR3aa
TRBJ2-2	TRBV18	18	CASSDPFVGGVFAGELFF
TRBJ2-1	TRBV7-8	16	CASSFPRGEGLGEQFF
TRBJ1-1	TRBV19	14	CASSIGGPITEAFF
TRBJ2-3	TRBV9	14	CASSALVSTDTQYF
TRBJ2-3	TRBV4-1	15	CASSQRGLVTDTQYF
TRBJ1-5	TRBV5-8	16	CASSSNIQGAGQPQHF
TRBJ2-7	TRBV9	16	CASSVGRTSGSYEQYF
TRBJ2-1	TRBV19	17	CASSTRTGAFIHNEQFF
TRBJ1-2	TRBV28	15	CAIIGGVRGVDGYTF
TRBJ1-1	TRBV2	14	CASRAGGSGTEAFF
TRBJ1-2	TRBV7-8	15	CASSLASGGALGYTF
TRBJ2-3	TRBV6-1	18	CASSGGRARLLSTDTQYF
TRBJ2-1	TRBV11-2	15	CASSLEAGGPNEQFF
TRBJ2-7	TRBV11-2	18	CASSLARLAARGSYEQYF
TRBJ2-2	TRBV7-7	15	CASSLAGTNTGELFF
TRBJ2-3	TRBV7-2	15	CASSQTGVSTDTQYF
TRBJ2-7	TRBV7-9	14	CASTADGSPYEQYF
TRBJ1-5	TRBV10-3	15	CAISGAGVGNQPQHF
TRBJ1-5	TRBV28	13	CASYQGLNQPQHF
TRBJ2-3	TRBV10-2	19	CASSDQTIKKQGTTDTQYF